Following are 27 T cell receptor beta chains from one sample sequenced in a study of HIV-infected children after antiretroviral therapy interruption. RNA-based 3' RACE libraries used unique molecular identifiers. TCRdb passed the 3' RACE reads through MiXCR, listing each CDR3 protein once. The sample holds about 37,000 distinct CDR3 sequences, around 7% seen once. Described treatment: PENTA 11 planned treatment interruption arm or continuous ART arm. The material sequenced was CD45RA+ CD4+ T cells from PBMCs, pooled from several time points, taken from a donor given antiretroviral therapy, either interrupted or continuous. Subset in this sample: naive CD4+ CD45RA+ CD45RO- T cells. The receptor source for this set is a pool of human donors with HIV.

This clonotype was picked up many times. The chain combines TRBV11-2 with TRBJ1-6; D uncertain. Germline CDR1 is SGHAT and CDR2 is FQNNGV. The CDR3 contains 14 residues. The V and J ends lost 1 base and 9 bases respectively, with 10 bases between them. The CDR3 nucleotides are TGTGCCAGCAGCTTAGGGAGCATCAGTTCACCCCTCCACTTT. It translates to CASSLGSISSPLHF.

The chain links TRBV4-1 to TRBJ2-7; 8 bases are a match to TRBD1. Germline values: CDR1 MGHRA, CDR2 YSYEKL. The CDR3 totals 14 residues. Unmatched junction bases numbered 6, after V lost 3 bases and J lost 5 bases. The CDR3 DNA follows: TGCGCCAGCAGCCAGTCGGACAGGGAACACGAGCAGTACTTC. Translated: CASSQSDREHEQYF.

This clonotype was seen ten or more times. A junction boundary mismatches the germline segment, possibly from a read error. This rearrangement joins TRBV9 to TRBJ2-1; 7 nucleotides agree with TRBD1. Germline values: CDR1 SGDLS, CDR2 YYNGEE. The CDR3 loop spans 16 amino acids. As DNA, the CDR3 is TGTGCCAACAGCGTGCGGCCCGGGACAGATAACAATGAGCAGTTCTTC. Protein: CANSVRPGTDNNEQFF.

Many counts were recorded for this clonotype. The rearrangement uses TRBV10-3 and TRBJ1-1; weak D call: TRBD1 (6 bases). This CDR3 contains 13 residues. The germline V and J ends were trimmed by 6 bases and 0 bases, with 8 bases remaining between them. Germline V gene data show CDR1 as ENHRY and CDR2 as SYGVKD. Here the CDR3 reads CAIRGGMNTEAFF. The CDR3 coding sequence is TGTGCCATCAGAGGGGGGATGAACACTGAAGCTTTCTTT.

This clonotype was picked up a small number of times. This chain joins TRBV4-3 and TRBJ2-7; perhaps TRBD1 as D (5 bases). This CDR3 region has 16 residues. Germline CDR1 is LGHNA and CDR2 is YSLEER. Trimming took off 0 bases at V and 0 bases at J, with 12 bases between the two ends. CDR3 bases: TGCGCCAGCAGCCAAGAAGGGGCGCCGAACTCCTACGAGCAGTACTTC. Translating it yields CASSQEGAPNSYEQYF.

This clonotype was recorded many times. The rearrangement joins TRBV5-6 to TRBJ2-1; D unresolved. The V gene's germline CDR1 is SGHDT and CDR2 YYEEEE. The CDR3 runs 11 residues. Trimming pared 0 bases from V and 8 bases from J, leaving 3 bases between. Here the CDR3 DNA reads TGTGCCAGCAGCTTGGCCTATGAGCAGTTCTTC. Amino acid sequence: CASSLAYEQFF.

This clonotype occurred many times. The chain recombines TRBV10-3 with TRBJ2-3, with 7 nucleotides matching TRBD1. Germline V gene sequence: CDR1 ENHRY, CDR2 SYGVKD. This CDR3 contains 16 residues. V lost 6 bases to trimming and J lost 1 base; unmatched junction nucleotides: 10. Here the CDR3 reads CAIRGQSLERTDTQYF. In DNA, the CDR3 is TGTGCCATCAGGGGACAGAGCCTTGAGCGCACAGATACGCAGTATTTT.

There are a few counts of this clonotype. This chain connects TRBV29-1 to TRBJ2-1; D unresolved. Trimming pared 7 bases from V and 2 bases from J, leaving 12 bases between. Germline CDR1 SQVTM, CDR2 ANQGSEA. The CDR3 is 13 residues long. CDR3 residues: CSGSALAYNEQFF. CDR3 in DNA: TGCAGCGGTAGTGCCCTGGCCTACAATGAGCAGTTCTTC.

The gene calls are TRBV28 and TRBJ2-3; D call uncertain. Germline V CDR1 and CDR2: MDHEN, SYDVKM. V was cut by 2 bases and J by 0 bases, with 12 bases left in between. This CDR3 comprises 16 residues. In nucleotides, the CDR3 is TGTGCCAGCAGTTTAAGGTCCCCGCTGAGCACAGATACGCAGTATTTT. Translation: CASSLRSPLSTDTQYF.

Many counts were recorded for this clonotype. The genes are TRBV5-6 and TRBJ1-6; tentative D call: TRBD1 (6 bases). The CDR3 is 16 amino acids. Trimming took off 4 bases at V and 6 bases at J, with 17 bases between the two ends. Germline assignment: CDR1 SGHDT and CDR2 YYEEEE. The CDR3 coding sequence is TGTGCCAGCAGCCCAAGACGACAGGTTTTTAATTCACCCCTCCACTTT. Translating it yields CASSPRRQVFNSPLHF.

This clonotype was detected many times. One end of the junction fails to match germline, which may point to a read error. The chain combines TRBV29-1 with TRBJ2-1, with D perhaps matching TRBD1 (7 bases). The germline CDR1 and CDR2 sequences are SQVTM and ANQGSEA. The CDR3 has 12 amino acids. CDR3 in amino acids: CGAAGQYAEQFF. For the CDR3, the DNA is TGTGGTGCTGCGGGACAGTATGCTGAGCAGTTCTTC.

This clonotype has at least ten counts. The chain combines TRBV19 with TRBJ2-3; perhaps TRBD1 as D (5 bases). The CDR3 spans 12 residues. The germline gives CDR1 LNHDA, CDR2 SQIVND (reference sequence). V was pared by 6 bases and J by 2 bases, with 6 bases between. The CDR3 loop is CASRDTTDTQYF. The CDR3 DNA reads TGTGCCAGTAGGGACACCACAGATACGCAGTATTTT. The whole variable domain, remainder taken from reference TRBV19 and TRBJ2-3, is DGGITQSPKYLFRKEGQNVTLSCEQNLNHDAMYWYRQDPGQGLRLIYYSQIVNDFQKGDIAEGYSVSREKKESFPLTVTSAQKNPTAFYLCASRDTTDTQYFGPGTRLTVL.

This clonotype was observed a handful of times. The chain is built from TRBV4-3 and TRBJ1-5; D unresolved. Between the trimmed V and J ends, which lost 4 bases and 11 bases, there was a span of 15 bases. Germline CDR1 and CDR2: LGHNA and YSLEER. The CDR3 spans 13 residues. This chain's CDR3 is CASSLAPFEAQHF. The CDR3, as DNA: TGCGCCAGCAGCCTCGCCCCTTTTGAGGCCCAGCATTTT.

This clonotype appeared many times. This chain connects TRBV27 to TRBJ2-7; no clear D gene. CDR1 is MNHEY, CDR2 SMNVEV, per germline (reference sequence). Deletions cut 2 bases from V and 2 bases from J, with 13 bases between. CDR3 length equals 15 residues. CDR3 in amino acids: CASSLHPAPTYEQYF. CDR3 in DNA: TGTGCCAGCAGTTTACACCCGGCACCCACCTACGAGCAGTACTTC.

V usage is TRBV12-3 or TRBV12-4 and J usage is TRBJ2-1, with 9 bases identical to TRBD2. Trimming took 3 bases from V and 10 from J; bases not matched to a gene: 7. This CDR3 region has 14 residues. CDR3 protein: CASSFAGGPMEQFF. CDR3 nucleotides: TGTGCCAGCAGTTTTGCGGGGGGGCCTATGGAGCAGTTCTTC.

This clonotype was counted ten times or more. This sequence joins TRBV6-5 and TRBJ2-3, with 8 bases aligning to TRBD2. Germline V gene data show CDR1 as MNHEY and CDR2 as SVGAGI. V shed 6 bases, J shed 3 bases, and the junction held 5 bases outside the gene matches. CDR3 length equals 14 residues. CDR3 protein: CASRRGGSTDTQYF. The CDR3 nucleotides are TGTGCCAGCAGGCGCGGGGGGTCTACAGATACGCAGTATTTT.

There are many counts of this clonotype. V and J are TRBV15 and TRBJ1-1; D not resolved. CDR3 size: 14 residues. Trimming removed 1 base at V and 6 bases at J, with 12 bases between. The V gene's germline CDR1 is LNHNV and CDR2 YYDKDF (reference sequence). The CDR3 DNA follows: TGTGCCACCAGCAGAGGAGGATCAGCGGCTGAAGCTTTCTTT. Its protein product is CATSRGGSAAEAFF.

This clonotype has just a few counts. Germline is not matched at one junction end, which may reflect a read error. The CDR3 bases are TGTGCCAGCAGTGAATCCCGGGGAATCTATCAAGGACGGTACTTT. It translates to CASSESRGIYQGRYF. The chain is built from TRBV2 and TRBJ2-7; D might be TRBD2 (5 bases). The CDR3 is 15 residues long. Germline CDR1 and CDR2: SNHLY and FYNNEI.

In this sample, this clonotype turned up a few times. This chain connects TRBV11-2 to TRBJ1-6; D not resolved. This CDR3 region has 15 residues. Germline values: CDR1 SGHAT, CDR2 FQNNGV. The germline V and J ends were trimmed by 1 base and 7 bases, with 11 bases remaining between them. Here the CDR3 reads CASSLARVSNSPLHF. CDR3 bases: TGTGCCAGCAGCTTAGCAAGGGTGTCGAATTCACCCCTCCACTTT. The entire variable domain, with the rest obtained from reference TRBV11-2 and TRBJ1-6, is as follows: EAGVAQSPRYKIIEKRQSVAFWCNPISGHATLYWYQQILGQGPKLLIQFQNNGVVDDSQLPKDRFSAERLKGVDSTLKIQPAKLEDSAVYLCASSLARVSNSPLHFGNGTRLTVT.

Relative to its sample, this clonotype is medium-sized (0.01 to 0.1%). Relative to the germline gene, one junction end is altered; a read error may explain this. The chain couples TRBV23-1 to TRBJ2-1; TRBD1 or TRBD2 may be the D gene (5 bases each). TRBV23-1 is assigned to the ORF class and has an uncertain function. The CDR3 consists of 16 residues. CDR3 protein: CASSLTLGDNYAEQFF. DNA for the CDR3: TGTGCCAGCAGTCTGACTCTGGGGGATAACTATGCTGAGCAGTTCTTC.

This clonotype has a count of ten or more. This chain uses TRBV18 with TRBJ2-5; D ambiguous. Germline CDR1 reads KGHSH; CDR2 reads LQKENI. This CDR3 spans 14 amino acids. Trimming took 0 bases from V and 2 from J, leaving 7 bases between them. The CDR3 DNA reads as TGTGCCAGCTCACCACCGTGGGGTCAAGAGACCCAGTACTTC. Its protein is CASSPPWGQETQYF.

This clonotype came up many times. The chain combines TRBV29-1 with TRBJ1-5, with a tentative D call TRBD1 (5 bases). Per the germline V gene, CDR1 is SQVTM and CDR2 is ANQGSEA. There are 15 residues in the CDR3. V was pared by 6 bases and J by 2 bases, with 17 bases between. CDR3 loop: CSVIGVGGGNQPQHF. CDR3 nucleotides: TGCAGCGTCATCGGGGTCGGGGGTGGCAATCAGCCCCAGCATTTT.

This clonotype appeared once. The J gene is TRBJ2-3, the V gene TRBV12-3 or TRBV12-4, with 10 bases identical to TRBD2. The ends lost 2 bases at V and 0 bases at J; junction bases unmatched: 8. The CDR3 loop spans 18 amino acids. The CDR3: CASSLWASGGLSTDTQYF. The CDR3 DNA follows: TGTGCCAGCAGTTTATGGGCTAGCGGGGGCCTCAGCACAGATACGCAGTATTTT.

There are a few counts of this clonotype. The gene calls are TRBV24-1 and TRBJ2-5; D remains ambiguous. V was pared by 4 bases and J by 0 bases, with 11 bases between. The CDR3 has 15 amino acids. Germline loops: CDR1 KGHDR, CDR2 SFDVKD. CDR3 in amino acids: CATSDSGRNQETQYF. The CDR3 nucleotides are TGTGCCACCAGTGACTCTGGACGAAACCAAGAGACCCAGTACTTC.

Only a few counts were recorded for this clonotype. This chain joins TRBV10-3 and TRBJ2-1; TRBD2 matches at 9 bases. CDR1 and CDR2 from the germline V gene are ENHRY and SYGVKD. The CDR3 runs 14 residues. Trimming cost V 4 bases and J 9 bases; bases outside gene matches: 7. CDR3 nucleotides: TGTGCCATCAGTGGGGCTAGCGGGGCCGGTGAGCAGTTCTTC. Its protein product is CAISGASGAGEQFF.

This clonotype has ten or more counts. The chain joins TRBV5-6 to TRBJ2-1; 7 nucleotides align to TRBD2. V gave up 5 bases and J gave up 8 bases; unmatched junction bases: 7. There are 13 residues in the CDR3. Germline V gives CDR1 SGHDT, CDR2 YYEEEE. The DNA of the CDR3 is TGTGCCAGCAGGGCGGGGAGGGAGGATGAGCAGTTCTTC. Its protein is CASRAGREDEQFF. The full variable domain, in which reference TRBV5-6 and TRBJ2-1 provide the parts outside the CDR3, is DAGVTQSPTHLIKTRGQQVTLRCSPKSGHDTVSWYQQALGQGPQFIFQYYEEEERQRGNFPDRFSGHQFPNYSSELNVNALLLGDSALYLCASRAGREDEQFFGPGTRLTVL.

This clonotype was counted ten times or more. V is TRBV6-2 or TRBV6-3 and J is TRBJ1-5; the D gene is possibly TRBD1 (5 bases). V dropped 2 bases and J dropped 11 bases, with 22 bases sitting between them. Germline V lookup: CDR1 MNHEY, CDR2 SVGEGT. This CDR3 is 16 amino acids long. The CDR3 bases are TGTGCCAGCAGTTACATGGGGCTAGGACGGGCAAAAACCCAGCATTTT. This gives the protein CASSYMGLGRAKTQHF.